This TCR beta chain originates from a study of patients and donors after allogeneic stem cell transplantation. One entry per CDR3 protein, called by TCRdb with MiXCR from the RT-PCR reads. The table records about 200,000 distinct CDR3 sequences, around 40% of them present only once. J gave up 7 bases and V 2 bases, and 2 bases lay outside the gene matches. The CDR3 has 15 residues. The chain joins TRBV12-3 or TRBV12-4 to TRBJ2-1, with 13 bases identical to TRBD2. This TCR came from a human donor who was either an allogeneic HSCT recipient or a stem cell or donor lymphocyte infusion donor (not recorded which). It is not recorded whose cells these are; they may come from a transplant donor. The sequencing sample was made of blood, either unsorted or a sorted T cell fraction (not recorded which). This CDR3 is CASSLRLAGGNEQFF. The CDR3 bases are TGTGCCAGCAGTTTACGACTAGCGGGGGGAAATGAGCAGTTCTTC.